A single sample gave rise to the 24 T cell receptor beta chains below, sequenced in a study of blood T cell repertoires in COVID-19. Assay: immunoSEQ multiplex PCR; the TCRdb copy retains only in-frame clones and omits some. The data hold approximately 190,000 clones, with about 88% observed a single time. Sequencing was carried out using peripheral blood. The receptors come from a middle-aged woman who had recovered from COVID-19.

J is TRBJ1-2 and V is TRBV6-5; 7 nucleotides match TRBD1. V lost 0 bases to trimming and J lost 9 bases; unmatched junction nucleotides: 10. Germline assignment: CDR1 MNHEY and CDR2 SVGAGI. This CDR3 is 15 amino acids long. The DNA for the CDR3 is TGTGCCAGCAGTTACTCGACAGGGCCATCTACGAGCTACACCTTC. Amino acid sequence: CASSYSTGPSTSYTF.

This sequence joins TRBV30 and TRBJ2-7; 9 bases align to TRBD2. Looked up from germline, CDR1 is GTSNPN and CDR2 is SVGIG (reference sequence). CDR3 length equals 13 residues. V was pared by 5 bases and J by 6 bases, with 8 bases of the junction left unmatched. CDR3 coding DNA: TGTGCCTGGGCCGCTAGCGGGACCCGCGAGCAGTACTTC. Amino acids: CAWAASGTREQYF.

V is TRBV27 and J is TRBJ1-1, with 10 bases aligning to TRBD1. CDR1 and CDR2 from the germline V gene are MNHEY and SMNVEV (reference sequence). This CDR3 contains 14 residues. The ends lost 6 bases at V and 4 bases at J; junction bases unmatched: 5. CDR3 loop: CASRWTGGTTEAFF. The CDR3, as DNA: TGTGCCAGCAGATGGACAGGGGGTACCACTGAAGCTTTCTTT.

V is TRBV28 and J is TRBJ2-3, with 9 bases aligning to TRBD2. CDR1 MDHEN and CDR2 SYDVKM come from the germline V gene. This CDR3 is built from 17 residues. V shed 6 bases and J 6 bases; nucleotides not matched to a gene: 16. The CDR3 loop is CASSLPLAGAQKDTQYF. The CDR3 region has the DNA TGTGCCAGCAGCCTCCCTTTAGCGGGAGCTCAGAAGGATACGCAGTATTTT. The variable domain in full, with the rest retrieved from reference TRBV28 and TRBJ2-3, is DVKVTQSSRYLVKRTGEKVFLECVQDMDHENMFWYRQDPGLGLRLIYFSYDVKMKEKGDIPEGYSVSREKKERFSLILESASTNQTSMYLCASSLPLAGAQKDTQYFGPGTRLTVL.

The V call is TRBV7-3, the J call TRBJ1-1; D gene uncertain. Trimming took off 1 base at V and 6 bases at J, with 9 bases between the two ends. Per germline, CDR1 SGHTA and CDR2 FQGTGA. There are 13 residues in the CDR3. For the CDR3, the DNA is TGTGCCAGCAGCTTAAGTCCGGGTGCTGAAGCTTTCTTT. Translated, it gives CASSLSPGAEAFF.

The CDR3 protein is CATDRVGEQYF. CDR3 bases: TGTGCCACCGACAGGGTCGGTGAGCAGTACTTC. This rearrangement joins TRBV25-1 to TRBJ2-7; 7 bases agree with TRBD1. Trimming at V came to 10 bases and at J to 7 bases, leaving 7 bases not matched to a gene. This CDR3 spans 11 amino acids. CDR1 is MGHDK and CDR2 is SYGVNS in the germline V gene.

The chain combines TRBV19 with TRBJ1-2, with 7 bases matching TRBD1. This CDR3 comprises 16 residues. The V segment lost 4 bases and the J segment 1 base; nucleotides outside the gene matches: 9. Per the germline V gene, CDR1 is LNHDA and CDR2 is SQIVND (reference sequence). The DNA for the CDR3 is TGTGCCAGTAGTACGAGAATGGCAGGGGGTAACTATGGCTACACCTTC. Residues: CASSTRMAGGNYGYTF.

This clone has more than one count but fewer than ten. The chain recombines TRBV10-2 with TRBJ2-1; TRBD2 agrees at 12 bases. Germline CDR1 is WSHSY and CDR2 is SAAADI. The trim removed 3 bases at V and 9 bases at J, leaving 6 bases unmatched. The CDR3 sequence is 15 residues long. The CDR3, as DNA: TGCGCCAGCAGTGAATGGGGACTAGCGGGTACTGAGCAGTTCTTC. This sequence encodes CASSEWGLAGTEQFF.

The rearrangement uses TRBV19 and TRBJ2-3; 8 nucleotides match TRBD2. V was clipped by 3 bases and J by 4 bases; unmatched bases: 9. Germline CDR1 reads LNHDA; CDR2 reads SQIVND (reference sequence). The CDR3 totals 16 residues. The CDR3: CASSIASGRGADTQYF. In DNA form, the CDR3 reads TGTGCCAGTAGTATCGCCAGCGGGAGAGGGGCAGATACGCAGTATTTT.

This clone showed up just once. The chain joins TRBV10-3 to TRBJ1-2, with 7 bases lining up with TRBD1. Germline V CDR1 and CDR2: ENHRY, SYGVKD. This CDR3 spans 14 amino acids. The ends lost 10 bases at V and 4 bases at J; junction bases unmatched: 12. The CDR3 DNA is TGTGCCACCCTAGATGGACAGGCGAGCTATGGCTACACCTTC. It is translated as CATLDGQASYGYTF.

For the CDR3, the DNA is TGCGCCAGCAGCCAAGATCAAGACTTCAATGAGCAGTTCTTC. Its protein product is CASSQDQDFNEQFF. This chain links TRBV4-3 with TRBJ2-1; no reliable D call. Germline lookup yields CDR1 LGHNA and CDR2 YSLEER. The CDR3 has 14 amino acids. Between the trimmed V and J ends, which lost 0 bases and 6 bases, there was a span of 9 bases.

The rearrangement joins TRBV9 to TRBJ2-7; D unclear. V gave up 0 bases and J gave up 3 bases, with 7 bases separating them. Germline loops: CDR1 SGDLS, CDR2 YYNGEE. The CDR3 sequence is 13 residues long. CDR3 sequence (DNA): TGTGCCAGCAGCGTAGACGAGGACTACGAGCAGTACTTC. Protein: CASSVDEDYEQYF.

The chain has TRBV6-5 and TRBJ1-1; D is unclear. The CDR3 is 16 residues long. Germline V gene lookup returns CDR1 MNHEY and CDR2 SVGAGI. Trimming removed 4 bases at V and 1 base at J, with 16 bases between. CDR3 nucleotide sequence: TGTGCCAGCAGTTCCGCTGCCCAGTGGTCGAACACTGAAGCTTTCTTT. Its protein is CASSSAAQWSNTEAFF.

The CDR3 bases are TGTGCCAGCAGTTTACTACCTCCGATACAGCTGTTTTTT. It yields the protein CASSLLPPIQLFF. This chain links TRBV27 with TRBJ2-2; D gene uncertain. Germline V gene lookup returns CDR1 MNHEY and CDR2 SMNVEV (reference sequence). The CDR3 runs 13 residues. Trimming pared 2 bases from V and 12 bases from J, leaving 13 bases between.

The rearrangement joins TRBV6-2 or TRBV6-3 to TRBJ2-7; TRBD2 agrees at 9 bases. Germline assignment: CDR1 MNHEY and CDR2 SVGEGT. Germline trimming cut 2 bases from V and 4 bases from J; bases unmatched to any gene: 12. The CDR3 has 17 amino acids. CDR3 nucleotides: TGTGCCAGCAGTTACCTGACCGGGACTAGCCATAGATACGAGCAGTACTTC. It specifies CASSYLTGTSHRYEQYF.

The V gene is TRBV18, the J gene TRBJ2-7; 8 bases match TRBD1. J gave up 3 bases and V 8 bases, and 3 bases lay outside the gene matches. The CDR3 runs to 12 residues. Germline V gene data show CDR1 as KGHSH and CDR2 as LQKENI. This chain's CDR3 is CASVGTGYEQYF. CDR3 sequence (DNA): TGTGCCAGCGTCGGGACAGGCTACGAGCAGTACTTC.

The chain is built from TRBV5-6 and TRBJ2-7; TRBD1 aligns across 8 bases. The germline V gene encodes CDR1 SGHDT and CDR2 YYEEEE. The CDR3 runs to 15 residues. With V trimmed by 2 bases and J by 6 bases, 10 bases remained unmatched. The DNA of the CDR3 is TGTGCCAGCAGCTTATTTAACCAGGGGGCTGCCGAGCAGTACTTC. This encodes CASSLFNQGAAEQYF.

This chain links TRBV7-6 with TRBJ2-3; 10 positions agree with TRBD2. Germline V lookup: CDR1 SGHVS, CDR2 FNYEAQ. V trimming: 0 bases; J trimming: 4 bases; junction bases outside the gene matches: 4. CDR3 length: 16 amino acids. The CDR3 nucleotides are TGTGCCAGCAGCTTAGCCACTAGCGGGATCCCAGATACGCAGTATTTT. Protein: CASSLATSGIPDTQYF.

DNA of the CDR3: TGTGCCAGCACCCCCTGGGTGGGAGCAGAGACCCAGTACTTC. Amino acids: CASTPWVGAETQYF. The rearrangement links TRBV7-2 to TRBJ2-5, with D maybe TRBD2 (5 bases). Germline assignment: CDR1 SGHTA and CDR2 FQGNSA. This CDR3 has 14 amino acids. V was clipped by 7 bases and J by 4 bases, with 16 bases between them.

V and J are TRBV11-3 and TRBJ2-1; the D is unclear. The germline V gene encodes CDR1 SGHNT and CDR2 YENEEA. Trimming took off 0 bases at V and 6 bases at J, with 18 bases between the two ends. The CDR3 is made up of 17 amino acids. The CDR3 region has the DNA TGTGCCAGCAGCTTAGATCGGGTCGGTACTTACCTCAATGAGCAGTTCTTC. As protein: CASSLDRVGTYLNEQFF.

This clone was counted ten times or more. This sequence joins TRBV30 and TRBJ1-2, with a weak D call TRBD1 (5 bases). CDR1 GTSNPN and CDR2 SVGIG come from the germline V gene (reference sequence). V was trimmed by 1 base and J by 4 bases, leaving 10 bases between them. The CDR3 has 13 amino acids. CDR3 in amino acids: CAWSAHRFYGYTF. The CDR3 bases are TGTGCCTGGAGTGCACACAGGTTCTATGGCTACACCTTC.

This clone turned up a few times. The chain employs TRBV6-6 and TRBJ2-2; 8 positions agree with TRBD1. The CDR3 loop spans 15 amino acids. Trimming removed 0 bases from V and 6 bases from J; junction bases left unmatched: 3. Germline CDR1 MNHNY, CDR2 SVGAGI (reference sequence). The CDR3 nucleotides are TGTGCCAGCAGTTACTCCGACAGGGGCCCCGGGGAGCTGTTTTTT. Protein: CASSYSDRGPGELFF.

The V gene is TRBV7-8, the J gene TRBJ2-7; TRBD2 matches 8 bases. From germline, CDR1 is SGHVS and CDR2 FQNEAQ. This CDR3 spans 15 amino acids. J gave up 2 bases and V 2 bases, and 5 bases lay outside the gene matches. The CDR3 DNA follows: TGTGCCAGCAGCTTAACGGCGGGAGGTACCTACGAGCAGTACTTC. Encoded protein: CASSLTAGGTYEQYF.

The rearrangement links TRBV2 to TRBJ1-3, with a weak D call TRBD1 (5 bases). Per germline, CDR1 SNHLY and CDR2 FYNNEI. Trimming removed 0 bases at V and 0 bases at J, with 12 bases between. This CDR3 has 17 residues. CDR3: CASSEALRGTSGNTIYF. CDR3 sequence (DNA): TGTGCCAGCAGTGAAGCGCTTCGGGGGACCTCTGGAAACACCATATATTTT.